The present entry profiles one TCR beta chain with its context. This entry belongs to a study of PD-1 blockade in classical Hodgkin lymphoma. Profiled with immunoSEQ multiplex PCR; TCRdb holds only in-frame clones, not every one. There are 20,000 or so clones in the sample; 89% occur only once, and more than 0.2% lies in the top ten. Documented time point: newly diagnosed, previously untreated cHL patient sample. With magnetic negative selection, CD4+ T cells were purified from PBMCs that had been thawed. V lost 8 bases and J lost 4, with 14 bases in between. Germline V CDR1 and CDR2: LNHDA, SQIVND (reference sequence). The CDR3 extends over 13 amino acids.

The chain has TRBV19 and TRBJ1-1; D is unresolved. This receptor was identified in a human donor with classical Hodgkin lymphoma. Sequencing was performed on CD4+ T cells from blood. This chain's CDR3 is CASHPGPFTEAFF. For the CDR3, the DNA is TGTGCCAGTCATCCCGGACCGTTCACTGAAGCTTTCTTT.